A single sample gave rise to the 11 T cell receptor beta chains below, sequenced in a study of blood T cells in healthy people across ages. The second PCR ran roughly 7 to 11 cycles with a sample-barcoded 5' primer and J-beta primers. TCRdb reprocessed the 5' RACE reads via MiXCR and lists one record per CDR3 protein. Among hundreds of thousands of distinct CDR3 sequences, more than 25% were seen once, and the ten largest hold 3%. These records were also assigned to another study, of T cells of mothers and their children.

The sequenced sample was blood. Source of these receptors: a boy aged 10-17 years in good health.

The chain has TRBV6-6 and TRBJ2-5, with 14 bases lining up with TRBD2. Per the germline V gene, CDR1 is MNHNY and CDR2 is SVGAGI (reference sequence). V lost 9 bases to trimming and J lost 1 base; unmatched junction nucleotides: 7. The CDR3 loop spans 16 amino acids. CDR3 nucleotide sequence: TGTGCCAGAACGGGGACTAGCGGGGGAGGCCAAGAGACCCAGTACTTC. Translation gives CARTGTSGGGQETQYF.

This chain uses TRBV4-1 with TRBJ1-1; D gene uncertain. Germline CDR1 MGHRA, CDR2 YSYEKL. The CDR3 sequence is 13 residues long. Trimming removed 5 bases at V and 10 bases at J, with 17 bases between. The DNA of the CDR3 is TGCGCCAGCAGCGCACAGCGCACGGGTTTAGCTTTCTTT. This gives the protein CASSAQRTGLAFF.

This clonotype showed up just a few times. The rearrangement links TRBV24-1 to TRBJ2-5; no reliable D call. Germline lookup yields CDR1 KGHDR and CDR2 SFDVKD. This CDR3 has 13 amino acids. The V end lost 5 bases, the J end lost 5 bases, and 11 bases lay between the germline ends. The CDR3 DNA reads as TGTGCCACCAGTGTTCCTCTGCGGGAGACCCAGTACTTC. Its protein product is CATSVPLRETQYF.

The chain uses TRBV5-1 and TRBJ2-1, with a possible D match to TRBD1 (5 bases). From germline, CDR1 is SGHRS and CDR2 YFSETQ. The CDR3 contains 13 residues. Trimming shortened V by 8 bases and J by 8 bases, and 17 bases separated the two germline ends. The CDR3 nucleotides read TGCGCCAGTTCGACAGCCCAACCGGATGAGCAGTTCTTC. The encoded protein is CASSTAQPDEQFF. Full variable domain (remainder filled in from reference TRBV5-1 and TRBJ2-1): KAGVTQTPRYLIKTRGQQVTLSCSPISGHRSVSWYQQTPGQGLQFLFEYFSETQRNKGNFPGRFSGRQFSNSRSEMNVSTLELGDSALYLCASSTAQPDEQFFGPGTRLTVL.

The gene calls are TRBV10-3 and TRBJ2-5, with D maybe TRBD2 (7 bases). CDR3 length: 16 amino acids. CDR1 ENHRY and CDR2 SYGVKD come from the germline V gene. V was clipped by 0 bases and J by 6 bases, with 17 bases between them. The CDR3 region has the DNA TGTGCCATCAGTGAGTCATCGGCGGGGGCCGGGAAGACCCAGTACTTC. Its protein product is CAISESSAGAGKTQYF.

As regards this clonotype: At one end the junction does not follow the germline gene, possibly because of a read error. V and J are TRBV6-6 and TRBJ2-5; 7 positions match TRBD1. Germline V gives CDR1 MNHNY, CDR2 SVGAGI (reference sequence). The CDR3 is made up of 15 amino acids. The CDR3 spells CASSYPNRGQETQHF. CDR3 nucleotide sequence: TGTGCCAGCAGTTACCCGAACAGGGGTCAAGAGACCCAGCACTTC.

Notes on this clonotype: A read error may produce the germline difference seen at one junction end. V usage is TRBV20-1 and J usage is TRBJ1-2; D not certain. The CDR3 sequence is 15 residues long. The germline V gene has CDR1 DFQATT and CDR2 SNEGSKA (reference sequence). The DNA for the CDR3 is TGCGGTGCCGCTACCCAAACCCGAGAGAGCTATGGCTACACCTTC. Its translation: CGAATQTRESYGYTF.

The V and J genes are TRBV7-2 and TRBJ1-2, with D possibly being TRBD1 (6 bases). Trimming took off 5 bases at V and 4 bases at J, with 14 bases between the two ends. Germline V gene sequence: CDR1 SGHTA, CDR2 FQGNSA. This CDR3 comprises 14 residues. The CDR3 nucleotides read TGTGCCAGCAGCCTACAGGGTGGAGGCTATGGCTACACCTTC. Its translation: CASSLQGGGYGYTF.

The chain uses TRBV2 and TRBJ2-5; TRBD2 matches at 12 bases. Germline V gene lookup returns CDR1 SNHLY and CDR2 FYNNEI. The CDR3 extends over 17 amino acids. J gave up 7 bases and V 1 base, and 10 bases lay outside the gene matches. In nucleotides, the CDR3 is TGTGCCAGCAGTGAAGAAGGACTAGCGGGGACCCTGGGGACCCAGTACTTC. It yields the protein CASSEEGLAGTLGTQYF.

This chain connects TRBV5-1 to TRBJ2-5; 8 bases are a match to TRBD2. The J call may not be correct, given that the DNA end is closer to TRBJ2-1. In germline, CDR1 is SGHRS, CDR2 YFSETQ. The CDR3 is made up of 15 amino acids. CDR3 in amino acids: CASSPRGGSGNEQFF. CDR3 DNA: TGCGCCAGCAGCCCCCGGGGGGGGTCAGGCAATGAGCAGTTCTTC.

A few counts support this clonotype. The gene calls are TRBV2 and TRBJ2-5; D may be TRBD1 (5 bases). CDR3 size: 13 residues. From germline, CDR1 is SNHLY and CDR2 FYNNEI. V gave up 1 base and J gave up 3 bases, with 6 bases separating them. The CDR3, as DNA: TGTGCCAGCAGTGAAGAGGGGAAAGAGACCCAGTACTTC. Translation: CASSEEGKETQYF.